Listed here is a single T cell receptor beta chain. Its antigen is unknown. This specimen includes other DNA sequences encoding the same CDR3. Some clones are missing from TCRdb's copy, which holds only in-frame ones; the method was immunoSEQ multiplex PCR. The sample carries some 2,000,000 clones, approximately 96% recorded once. The CDR3 loop spans 13 amino acids. Germline-derived CDR1 and CDR2 are SQVTM and ANQGSEA. V was trimmed by 6 bases and J by 1 base, leaving 12 bases between them. This record comes from a study of shared clonotypes between healthy human individuals. Study context: Donors were a couple of women and a few men aged 18 to 49.

Participating donors were healthy, HIV-negative adults free of recent acute infections or vaccinations. Broader study findings: The expectation was that sequencing depth would affect clonotype sharing among donors. The sampled material consisted only of blood, and tissue repertoires are likely to differ.

Sample: naive CD4+ T cells sorted from blood. Subset: CD45RA+ positively selected. This TCR was sampled from a man in his late teens or twenties in good health. The chain links TRBV29-1 to TRBJ1-1; D may be TRBD1 (6 bases). Here the CDR3 reads CSVAWGPNTEAFF. The CDR3 bases are TGCAGCGTGGCCTGGGGGCCGAACACTGAAGCTTTCTTT.